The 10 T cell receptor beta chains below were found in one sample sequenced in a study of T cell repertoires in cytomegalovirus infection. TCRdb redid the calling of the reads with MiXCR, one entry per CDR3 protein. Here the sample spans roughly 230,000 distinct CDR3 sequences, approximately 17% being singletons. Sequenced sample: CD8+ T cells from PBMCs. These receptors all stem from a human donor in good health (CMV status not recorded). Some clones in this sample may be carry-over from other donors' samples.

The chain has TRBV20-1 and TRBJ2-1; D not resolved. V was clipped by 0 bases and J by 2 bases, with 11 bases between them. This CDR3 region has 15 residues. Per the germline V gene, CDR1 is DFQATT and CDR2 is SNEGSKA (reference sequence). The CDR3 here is CSARDRDFTYNEQFF. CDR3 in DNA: TGCAGTGCTAGAGATAGGGATTTTACCTACAATGAGCAGTTCTTC.

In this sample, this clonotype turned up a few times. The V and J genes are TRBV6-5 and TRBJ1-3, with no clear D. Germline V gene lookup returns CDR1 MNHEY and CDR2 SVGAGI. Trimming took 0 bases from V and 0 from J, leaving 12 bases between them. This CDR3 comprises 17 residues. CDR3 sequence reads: CASSYSFDGPSGNTIYF. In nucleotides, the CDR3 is TGTGCCAGCAGTTACTCGTTTGACGGGCCCTCTGGAAACACCATATATTTT.

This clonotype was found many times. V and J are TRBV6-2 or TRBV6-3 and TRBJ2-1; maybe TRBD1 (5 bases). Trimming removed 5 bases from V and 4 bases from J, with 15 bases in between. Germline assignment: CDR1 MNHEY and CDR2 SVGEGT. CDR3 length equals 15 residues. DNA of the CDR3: TGTGCCAGCAGTGGCAGGGTTCTTCGGTACAATGAGCAGTTCTTC. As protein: CASSGRVLRYNEQFF.

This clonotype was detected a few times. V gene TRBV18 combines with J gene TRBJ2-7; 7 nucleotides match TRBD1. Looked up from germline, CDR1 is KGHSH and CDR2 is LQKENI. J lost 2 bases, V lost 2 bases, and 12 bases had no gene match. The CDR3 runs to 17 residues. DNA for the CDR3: TGTGCCAGCTCACCAAATCCGGGCAGGGGGTCTACCTACGAGCAGTACTTC. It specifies CASSPNPGRGSTYEQYF.

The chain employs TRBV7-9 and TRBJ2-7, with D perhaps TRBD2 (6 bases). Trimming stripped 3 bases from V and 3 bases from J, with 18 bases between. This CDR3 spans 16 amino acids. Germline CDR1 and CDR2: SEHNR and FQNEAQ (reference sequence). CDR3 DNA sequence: TGTGCCAGCAGCTTTGGGCGGGGTTTATTGGGCTACGAGCAGTACTTC. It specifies CASSFGRGLLGYEQYF.

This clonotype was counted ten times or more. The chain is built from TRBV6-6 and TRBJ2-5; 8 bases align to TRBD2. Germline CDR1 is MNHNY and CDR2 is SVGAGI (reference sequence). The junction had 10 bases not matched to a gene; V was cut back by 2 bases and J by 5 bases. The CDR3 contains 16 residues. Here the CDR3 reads CASSYKSGGGRETQYF. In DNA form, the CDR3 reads TGTGCCAGCAGTTACAAATCGGGGGGGGGAAGGGAGACCCAGTACTTC.

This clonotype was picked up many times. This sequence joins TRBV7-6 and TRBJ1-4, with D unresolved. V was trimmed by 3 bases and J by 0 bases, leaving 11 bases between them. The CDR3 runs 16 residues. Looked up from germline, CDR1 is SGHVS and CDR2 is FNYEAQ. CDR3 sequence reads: CASSFLQTSTNEKLFF. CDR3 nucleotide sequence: TGTGCCAGCAGCTTCTTACAGACGTCAACTAATGAAAAACTGTTTTTT.

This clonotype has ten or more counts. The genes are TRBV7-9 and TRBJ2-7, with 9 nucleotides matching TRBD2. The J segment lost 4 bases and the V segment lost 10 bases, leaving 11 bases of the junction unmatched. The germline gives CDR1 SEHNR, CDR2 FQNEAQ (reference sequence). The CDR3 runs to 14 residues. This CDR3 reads CATSGGLAKYEQYF. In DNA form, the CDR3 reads TGTGCCACAAGCGGAGGACTAGCGAAATACGAGCAGTACTTC.

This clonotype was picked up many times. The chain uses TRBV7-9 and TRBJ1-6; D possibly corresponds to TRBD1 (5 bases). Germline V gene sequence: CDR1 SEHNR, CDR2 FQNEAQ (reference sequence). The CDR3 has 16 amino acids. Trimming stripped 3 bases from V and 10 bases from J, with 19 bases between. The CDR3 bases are TGTGCCAGCAGCTTTGGGGGGGTACGCGACTCCTCACCCCTCCACTTT. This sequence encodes CASSFGGVRDSSPLHF.

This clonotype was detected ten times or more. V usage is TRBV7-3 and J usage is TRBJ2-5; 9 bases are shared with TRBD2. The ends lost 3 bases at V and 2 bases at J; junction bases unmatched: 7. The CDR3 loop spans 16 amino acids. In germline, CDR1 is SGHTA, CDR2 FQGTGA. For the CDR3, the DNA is TGTGCCAGCAGCTTGGAAGCGGGGGGACCTCAAGAGACCCAGTACTTC. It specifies CASSLEAGGPQETQYF.